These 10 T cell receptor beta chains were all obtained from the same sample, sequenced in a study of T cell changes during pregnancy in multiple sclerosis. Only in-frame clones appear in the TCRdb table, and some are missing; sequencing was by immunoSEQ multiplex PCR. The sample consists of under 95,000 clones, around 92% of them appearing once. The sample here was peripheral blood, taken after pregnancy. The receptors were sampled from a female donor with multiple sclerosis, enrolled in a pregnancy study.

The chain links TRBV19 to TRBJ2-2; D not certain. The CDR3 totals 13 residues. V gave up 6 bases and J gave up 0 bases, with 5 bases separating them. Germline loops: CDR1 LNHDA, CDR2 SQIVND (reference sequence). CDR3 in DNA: TGTGCCAGTAGCCAGACGAACACCGGGGAGCTGTTTTTT. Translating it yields CASSQTNTGELFF.

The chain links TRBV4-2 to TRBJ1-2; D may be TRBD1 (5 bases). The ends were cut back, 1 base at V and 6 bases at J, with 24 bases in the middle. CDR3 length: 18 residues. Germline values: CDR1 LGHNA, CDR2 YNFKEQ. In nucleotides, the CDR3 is TGTGCCAGCAGCCAAGCTCGACTCCGGAAGGGGTTGTTAGATGGCTACACCTTC. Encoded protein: CASSQARLRKGLLDGYTF.

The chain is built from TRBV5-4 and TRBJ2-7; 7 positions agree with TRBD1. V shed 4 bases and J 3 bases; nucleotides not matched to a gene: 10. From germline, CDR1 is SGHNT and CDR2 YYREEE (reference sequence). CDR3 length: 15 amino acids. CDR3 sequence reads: CASSQPGTDFYEQYF. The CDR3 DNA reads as TGTGCCAGCAGCCAACCTGGGACAGACTTCTACGAGCAGTACTTC.

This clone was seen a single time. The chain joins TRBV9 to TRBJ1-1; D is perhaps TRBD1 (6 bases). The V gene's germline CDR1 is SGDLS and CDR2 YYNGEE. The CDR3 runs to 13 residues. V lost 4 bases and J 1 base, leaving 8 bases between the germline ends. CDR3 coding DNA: TGTGCCAGCAGCCTGGACAGGAACACTGAAGCTTTCTTT. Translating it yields CASSLDRNTEAFF.

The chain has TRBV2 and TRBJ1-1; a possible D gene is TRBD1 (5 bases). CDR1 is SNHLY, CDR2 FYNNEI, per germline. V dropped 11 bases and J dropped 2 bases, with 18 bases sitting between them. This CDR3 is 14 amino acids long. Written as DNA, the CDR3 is TGTGCCGCCCTCCGGGCGACAGCTAACACTGAAGCTTTCTTT. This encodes CAALRATANTEAFF.

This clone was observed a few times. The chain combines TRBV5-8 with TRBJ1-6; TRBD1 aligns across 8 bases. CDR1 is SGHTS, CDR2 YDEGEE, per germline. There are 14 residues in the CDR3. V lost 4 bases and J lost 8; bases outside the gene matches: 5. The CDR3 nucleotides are TGTGCCAGCAGCACCTGGACAGGGTATTCACCCCTCCACTTT. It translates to CASSTWTGYSPLHF.

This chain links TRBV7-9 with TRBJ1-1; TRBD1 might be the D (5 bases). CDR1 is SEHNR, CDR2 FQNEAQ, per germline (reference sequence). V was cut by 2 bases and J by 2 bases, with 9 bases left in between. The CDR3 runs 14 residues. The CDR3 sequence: CASSLRGRNTEAFF. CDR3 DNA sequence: TGTGCCAGCAGCTTACGGGGGAGAAACACTGAAGCTTTCTTT.

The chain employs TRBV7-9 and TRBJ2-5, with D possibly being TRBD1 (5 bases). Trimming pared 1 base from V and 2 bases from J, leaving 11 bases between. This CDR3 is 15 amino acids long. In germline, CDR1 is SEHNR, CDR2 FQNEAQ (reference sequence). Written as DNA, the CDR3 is TGTGCCAGCAGCTTAGAGTCGACAGTTCAAGAGACCCAGTACTTC. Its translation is CASSLESTVQETQYF. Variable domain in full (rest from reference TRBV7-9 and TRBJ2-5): DTGVSQNPRHKITKRGQNVTFRCDPISEHNRLYWYRQTLGQGPEFLTYFQNEAQLEKSRLLSDRFSAERPKGSFSTLEIQRTEQGDSAMYLCASSLESTVQETQYFGPGTRLLVL.

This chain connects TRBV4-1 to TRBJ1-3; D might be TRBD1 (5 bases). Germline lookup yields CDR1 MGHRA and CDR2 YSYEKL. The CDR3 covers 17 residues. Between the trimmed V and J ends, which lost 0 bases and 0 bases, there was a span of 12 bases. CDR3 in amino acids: CASSQEWGTYSGNTIYF. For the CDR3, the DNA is TGCGCCAGCAGCCAAGAGTGGGGCACCTACTCTGGAAACACCATATATTTT.

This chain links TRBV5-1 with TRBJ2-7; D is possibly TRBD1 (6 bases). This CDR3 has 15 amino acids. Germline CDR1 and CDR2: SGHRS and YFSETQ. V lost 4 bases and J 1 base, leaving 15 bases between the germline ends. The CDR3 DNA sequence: TGCGCCAGCAGCCCTGGGGGCCAGTCGTCCTACGAGCAGTACTTC. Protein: CASSPGGQSSYEQYF.